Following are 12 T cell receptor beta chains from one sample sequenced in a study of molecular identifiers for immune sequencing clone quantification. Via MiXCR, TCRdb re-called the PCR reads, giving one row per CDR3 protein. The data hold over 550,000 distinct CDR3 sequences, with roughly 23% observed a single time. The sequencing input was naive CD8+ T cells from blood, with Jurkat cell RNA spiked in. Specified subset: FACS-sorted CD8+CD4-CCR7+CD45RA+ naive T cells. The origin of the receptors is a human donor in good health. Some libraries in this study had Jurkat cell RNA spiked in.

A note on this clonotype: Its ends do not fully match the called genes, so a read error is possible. The CDR3 protein is CSARTRPGTSGYVQYF. The CDR3 region has the DNA TGCAGTGCTAGGACACGACCCGGGACTAGCGGGTACGTGCAGTACTTC. The chain combines TRBV20-1 with TRBJ2-7; 12 bases fit TRBD2. Germline loops: CDR1 DFQATT, CDR2 SNEGSKA (reference sequence). The CDR3 has 16 residues.

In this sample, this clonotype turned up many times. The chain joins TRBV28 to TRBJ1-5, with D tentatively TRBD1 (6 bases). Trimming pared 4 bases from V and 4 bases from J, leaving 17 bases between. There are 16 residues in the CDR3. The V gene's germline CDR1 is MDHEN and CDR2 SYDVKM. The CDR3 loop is CASSSPRQAGNQPQHF. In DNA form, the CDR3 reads TGTGCCAGCAGTTCACCGAGACAGGCGGGGAATCAGCCCCAGCATTTT. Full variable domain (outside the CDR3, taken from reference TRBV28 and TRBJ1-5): DVKVTQSSRYLVKRTGEKVFLECVQDMDHENMFWYRQDPGLGLRLIYFSYDVKMKEKGDIPEGYSVSREKKERFSLILESASTNQTSMYLCASSSPRQAGNQPQHFGDGTRLSIL.

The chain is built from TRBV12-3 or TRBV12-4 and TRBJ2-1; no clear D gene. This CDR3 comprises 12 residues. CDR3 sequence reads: CATKGSDNEQFF. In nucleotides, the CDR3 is TGTGCTACTAAGGGATCCGACAATGAGCAGTTCTTC.

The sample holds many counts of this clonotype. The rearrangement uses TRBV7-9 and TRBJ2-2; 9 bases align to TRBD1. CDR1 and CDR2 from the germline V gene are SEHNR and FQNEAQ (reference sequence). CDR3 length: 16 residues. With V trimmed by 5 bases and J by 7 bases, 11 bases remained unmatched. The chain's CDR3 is CASSGPGQGLFGELFF. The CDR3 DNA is TGTGCCAGCAGCGGACCGGGACAGGGTTTGTTCGGGGAGCTGTTTTTT.

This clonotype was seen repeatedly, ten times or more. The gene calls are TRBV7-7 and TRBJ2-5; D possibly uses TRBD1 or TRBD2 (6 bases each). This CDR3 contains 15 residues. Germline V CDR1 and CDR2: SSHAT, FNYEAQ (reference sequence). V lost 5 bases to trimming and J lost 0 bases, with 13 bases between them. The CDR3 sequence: CASSPVRGDQETQYF. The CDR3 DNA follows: TGTGCCAGCAGCCCCGTGAGGGGGGACCAAGAGACCCAGTACTTC.

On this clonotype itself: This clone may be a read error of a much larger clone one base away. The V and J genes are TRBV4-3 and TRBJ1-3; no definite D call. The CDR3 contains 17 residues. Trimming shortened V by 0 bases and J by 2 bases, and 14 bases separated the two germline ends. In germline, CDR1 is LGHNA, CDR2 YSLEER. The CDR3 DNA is TGCGCCAGCAGCCAAGAAGTGGCCGGAGTCCCTGGAAACACCATATATTTT. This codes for CASSQEVAGVPGNTIYF.

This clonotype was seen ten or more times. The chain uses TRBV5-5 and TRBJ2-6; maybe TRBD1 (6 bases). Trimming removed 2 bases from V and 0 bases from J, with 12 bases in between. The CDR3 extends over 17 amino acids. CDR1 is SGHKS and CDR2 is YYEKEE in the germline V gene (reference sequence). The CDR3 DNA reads TGTGCCAGCAGCTTATGGCAGGGGCCCTCTGGGGCCAACGTCCTGACTTTC. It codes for CASSLWQGPSGANVLTF.

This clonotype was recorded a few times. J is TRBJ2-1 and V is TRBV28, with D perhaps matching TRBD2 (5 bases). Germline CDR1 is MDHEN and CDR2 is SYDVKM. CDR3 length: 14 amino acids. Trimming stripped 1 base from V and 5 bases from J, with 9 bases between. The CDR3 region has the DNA TGTGCCAGCAGTTTATCCAGCGGACACAATGAGCAGTTCTTC. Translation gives CASSLSSGHNEQFF.

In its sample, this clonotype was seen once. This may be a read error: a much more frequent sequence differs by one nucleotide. DNA for the CDR3: TGTGCCAGCAGCTTCGACGGAGCAGCTCTCGGGGGCAATCAGCCCCAGCATTTT. Translation: CASSFDGAALGGNQPQHF. The chain carries TRBV5-3 and TRBJ1-5; no clear D gene. TRBV5-3 is designated an ORF whose function remains uncertain. The length of the CDR3 is 18 residues.

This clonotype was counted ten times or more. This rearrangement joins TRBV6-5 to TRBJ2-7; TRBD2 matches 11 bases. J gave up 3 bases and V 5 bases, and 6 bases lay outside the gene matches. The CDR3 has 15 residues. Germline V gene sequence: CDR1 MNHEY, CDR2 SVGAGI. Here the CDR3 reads CASSPLAGGVYEQYF. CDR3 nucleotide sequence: TGTGCCAGCAGTCCCCTAGCGGGAGGCGTCTACGAGCAGTACTTC.

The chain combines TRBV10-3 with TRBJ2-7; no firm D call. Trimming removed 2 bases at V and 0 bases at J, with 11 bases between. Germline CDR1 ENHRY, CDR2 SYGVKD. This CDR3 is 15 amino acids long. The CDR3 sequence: CAISEPTDGSYEQYF. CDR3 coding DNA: TGTGCCATCAGTGAGCCGACTGACGGCTCCTACGAGCAGTACTTC.

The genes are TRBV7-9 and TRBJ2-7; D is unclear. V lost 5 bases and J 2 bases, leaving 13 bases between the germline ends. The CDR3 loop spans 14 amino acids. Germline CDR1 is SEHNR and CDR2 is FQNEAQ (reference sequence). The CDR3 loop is CASSTGRHAYEQYF. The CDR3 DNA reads TGTGCCAGCAGCACGGGCAGGCACGCCTACGAGCAGTACTTC.